These 22 T cell receptor beta chains were sequenced from one sample in a study of T cell clones after liver transplantation. TCRdb keeps only in-frame clones here, not all; method: immunoSEQ multiplex PCR. The table includes approximately 75,000 clones, around 80% detected once. The input for sequencing was CD4+ T cells from blood, taken 12 months after liver transplant. The receptor source for this set is a human patient who received a liver transplant. Some of these T cells may belong to the graft donor.

This rearrangement joins TRBV25-1 to TRBJ2-7; D possibly corresponds to TRBD2 (6 bases). Trimming took 3 bases from V and 6 from J, leaving 18 bases between them. The CDR3 contains 15 residues. Germline loops: CDR1 MGHDK, CDR2 SYGVNS. The DNA of the CDR3 is TGTGCCAGCAGTGAGCGACTAGGGGTTGATAGCGAGCAGTACTTC. Protein product: CASSERLGVDSEQYF.

CDR3 region: CASSPSWSPEGYTF. The CDR3 DNA follows: TGTGCCAGCAGTCCTTCGTGGTCGCCCGAGGGCTACACCTTC. The rearrangement links TRBV27 to TRBJ1-2; D is ambiguous. Germline CDR1 reads MNHEY; CDR2 reads SMNVEV (reference sequence). CDR3 length: 14 residues. V lost 5 bases and J lost 8, with 18 bases in between.

The chain links TRBV12-2 to TRBJ2-2; the tabulated D call, TRBD1, remains unverified against the DNA. TRBV12-2 counts as a pseudogene. The CDR3 covers 16 residues. The CDR3: CASRLAGTDDTGELFF. Written as DNA, the CDR3 is TGTGCAAGTCGCTTAGCGGGGACAGACGACACCGGGGAGCTGTTTTTT.

The CDR3 nucleotides are TGTGCCATTGAGGCAGGGGTGAACACTGAAGCTTTCTTT. Its translation is CAIEAGVNTEAFF. The rearrangement joins TRBV10-3 to TRBJ1-1, with D maybe TRBD1 (6 bases). Germline CDR1 ENHRY, CDR2 SYGVKD. Trimming cost V 9 bases and J 0 bases, with 11 bases left between them. There are 13 residues in the CDR3.

The chain combines TRBV5-1 with TRBJ1-5, with D unclear. V shed 0 bases and J shed 2 bases, with 6 bases lying between them. This CDR3 has 14 residues. Germline CDR1 and CDR2: SGHRS and YFSETQ. CDR3 amino acids: CASSLGVGNQPQHF. As DNA, the CDR3 is TGCGCCAGCAGCTTGGGAGTCGGCAATCAGCCCCAGCATTTT.

The chain employs TRBV5-1 and TRBJ2-7, with D perhaps TRBD1 or TRBD2 (7 bases each). V was shortened by 4 bases and J by 1 base, with 21 bases between the two germline ends. Per germline, CDR1 SGHRS and CDR2 YFSETQ. This CDR3 region has 17 residues. The CDR3 coding sequence is TGCGCCAGCAGCGCCCGACAGGGAGGGACGAATTCCTACGAGCAGTACTTC. It is translated as CASSARQGGTNSYEQYF. Variable domain in full (rest from reference TRBV5-1 and TRBJ2-7): KAGVTQTPRYLIKTRGQQVTLSCSPISGHRSVSWYQQTPGQGLQFLFEYFSETQRNKGNFPGRFSGRQFSNSRSEMNVSTLELGDSALYLCASSARQGGTNSYEQYFGPGTRLTVT.

The chain is built from TRBV28 and TRBJ1-5, with a tentative D call TRBD1 (6 bases). Trimming stripped 6 bases from V and 7 bases from J, with 16 bases between. CDR3 length: 14 amino acids. Germline values: CDR1 MDHEN, CDR2 SYDVKM. The CDR3 protein is CASRLQGIGQPQHF. The CDR3 DNA is TGTGCCAGCAGACTACAGGGCATAGGGCAGCCCCAGCATTTT.

This clone was detected only a few times. The chain employs TRBV6-1 and TRBJ1-2; D is ambiguous. CDR1 and CDR2 (germline): MNHNS, SASEGT. The length of the CDR3 is 12 residues. The ends were cut back, 7 bases at V and 8 bases at J, with 14 bases in the middle. The DNA of the CDR3 is TGTGCCAGCACCCCCCAACTGGGAGGCTACACCTTC. Translating gives CASTPQLGGYTF.

V gene TRBV11-2 combines with J gene TRBJ2-1; the match to TRBD2 covers 9 bases. The CDR3 is 15 amino acids. The ends lost 1 base at V and 2 bases at J; junction bases unmatched: 0. The germline gives CDR1 SGHAT, CDR2 FQNNGV. The CDR3: CASSLGGRAYNEQFF. In DNA form, the CDR3 reads TGTGCCAGCAGCTTAGGCGGGAGGGCCTACAATGAGCAGTTCTTC.

The chain has TRBV5-1 and TRBJ1-5; the D gene is possibly TRBD1 (5 bases). The CDR3 is 15 residues long. The ends were cut back, 1 base at V and 1 base at J, with 9 bases in the middle. Germline assignment: CDR1 SGHRS and CDR2 YFSETQ. CDR3 residues: CASSLQGSSNQPQHF. As DNA, the CDR3 is TGCGCCAGCAGCTTGCAGGGTTCGAGCAATCAGCCCCAGCATTTT.

This chain joins TRBV15 and TRBJ1-2; TRBD1 matches 8 bases. Germline lookup yields CDR1 LNHNV and CDR2 YYDKDF (reference sequence). The CDR3 is 15 amino acids. V was pared by 7 bases and J by 0 bases, with 7 bases of the junction left unmatched. The CDR3 region has the DNA TGTGCCACCAAGCAGGGGGCGGGGGCTAACTATGGCTACACCTTC. As protein: CATKQGAGANYGYTF.

The V gene is TRBV11-2, the J gene TRBJ2-5, with D tentatively TRBD2 (6 bases). V lost 3 bases to trimming and J lost 2 bases, with 7 bases between them. The germline gives CDR1 SGHAT, CDR2 FQNNGV. The CDR3 is made up of 13 amino acids. For the CDR3, the DNA is TGTGCCAGCAGCTTCGGGACTCAAGAGACCCAGTACTTC. It specifies CASSFGTQETQYF.

The V and J genes are TRBV11-3 and TRBJ1-1; D might be TRBD1 (6 bases). The germline CDR1 and CDR2 sequences are SGHNT and YENEEA. V gave up 5 bases and J gave up 5 bases, with 12 bases separating them. The CDR3 runs 13 residues. In DNA form, the CDR3 reads TGTGCCAGCAGCCTGGACAGAGAGACTGAAGCTTTCTTT. Protein: CASSLDRETEAFF.

This clone was recorded only once. The V and J genes are TRBV30 and TRBJ1-1; 7 bases fit TRBD1. This CDR3 region has 14 residues. With 3 bases clipped from V and 9 bases from J, the junction kept 13 bases outside the gene matches. Per the germline V gene, CDR1 is GTSNPN and CDR2 is SVGIG (reference sequence). DNA of the CDR3: TGTGCCTGGAGATTAGGAGGGGGCAAGACCAAAGCTTTCTTT. It encodes CAWRLGGGKTKAFF.

In this sample, this clone turned up once. The genes are TRBV10-3 and TRBJ2-5; D tentatively fits TRBD1 or TRBD2 (7 bases each). The germline V gene encodes CDR1 ENHRY and CDR2 SYGVKD. There are 13 residues in the CDR3. The V end was cut by 4 bases, the J end by 5 bases, with 11 bases between. CDR3 amino acids: CAISGQGGETQYF. CDR3 in DNA: TGTGCCATCAGTGGGCAGGGGGGGGAGACCCAGTACTTC.

This chain connects TRBV10-2 to TRBJ1-5; D not certain. Per the germline V gene, CDR1 is WSHSY and CDR2 is SAAADI. CDR3 length: 12 amino acids. Trimming left V 3 bases short and J 4 bases short, with 4 bases between. CDR3 sequence reads: CASSELNQPQHF. For the CDR3, the DNA is TGCGCCAGCAGTGAACTAAATCAGCCCCAGCATTTT.

The rearrangement uses TRBV5-4 and TRBJ2-1, with TRBD2 matching over 9 bases. This CDR3 is 15 amino acids long. The ends lost 0 bases at V and 5 bases at J; junction bases unmatched: 3. From germline, CDR1 is SGHNT and CDR2 YYREEE (reference sequence). The CDR3 loop is CASSLGVAGDNEQFF. CDR3 DNA: TGTGCCAGCAGCTTGGGAGTAGCGGGAGACAATGAGCAGTTCTTC.

V gene TRBV6-5 combines with J gene TRBJ2-7; 8 nucleotides agree with TRBD1. There are 15 residues in the CDR3. CDR1 is MNHEY, CDR2 SVGAGI, per germline. The V and J ends lost 6 bases and 1 base, in that order; junction bases with no gene match: 8. The CDR3 here is CASSRTGLTSYEQYF. DNA for the CDR3: TGTGCCAGCAGCCGGACAGGGCTCACATCCTACGAGCAGTACTTC.

This chain connects TRBV10-1 to TRBJ2-2; 8 bases fit TRBD2. Germline loops: CDR1 WNHNN, CDR2 SYGVQD (reference sequence). V gave up 5 bases and J gave up 4 bases; unmatched junction bases: 6. The CDR3 loop spans 15 amino acids. CDR3 residues: CASSWVAGPTGELFF. The CDR3 region has the DNA TGCGCCAGCAGTTGGGTAGCGGGGCCCACCGGGGAGCTGTTTTTT.

The genes are TRBV7-8 and TRBJ1-2; 7 bases are shared with TRBD1. The length of the CDR3 is 16 residues. The V segment lost 5 bases and the J segment 4 bases; nucleotides outside the gene matches: 13. CDR1 is SGHVS, CDR2 FQNEAQ, per germline. CDR3 coding DNA: TGTGCCAGCAGCCCTCCGACAGGGCGGGAGGGCTATGGCTACACCTTC. It translates to CASSPPTGREGYGYTF. Together with reference TRBV7-8 and TRBJ1-2, the CDR3 gives the full variable domain: GAGVSQSPRYKVAKRGQDVALRCDPISGHVSLFWYQQALGQGPEFLTYFQNEAQLDKSGLPSDRFFAERPEGSVSTLKIQRTQQEDSAVYLCASSPPTGREGYGYTFGSGTRLTVV.

On this clone: This sample includes further DNA sequences coding for the same CDR3. J is TRBJ1-1 and V is TRBV9; D possibly corresponds to TRBD1 (6 bases). Germline lookup yields CDR1 SGDLS and CDR2 YYNGEE. V lost 0 bases and J 1 base, leaving 10 bases between the germline ends. This CDR3 comprises 15 residues. Here the CDR3 reads CASSVEGRGNTEAFF. For the CDR3, the DNA is TGTGCCAGCAGCGTAGAAGGCAGGGGGAACACTGAAGCTTTCTTT.

The chain has TRBV14 and TRBJ2-1, with 11 bases identical to TRBD2. V trimming: 3 bases; J trimming: 5 bases; junction bases outside the gene matches: 6. This CDR3 has 16 amino acids. Germline-derived CDR1 and CDR2 are SGHDN and FVKESK. CDR3 protein: CASSHIAGGPNNEQFF. CDR3 DNA sequence: TGTGCCAGCAGCCACATAGCGGGAGGGCCGAACAATGAGCAGTTCTTC.